Listed below are T cell receptor beta chains from one sample, sequenced in a study of CD8 T cells in ankylosing spondylitis. TCRdb recomputed calls from the 5' RACE reads with MiXCR, one row per CDR3 protein. The sample carries 250,000 to 400,000 distinct CDR3 sequences, around a tenth recorded once. The sample consisted of blood, either unsorted or a sorted T cell fraction (not recorded which). These receptors were collected from a female donor with ankylosing spondylitis or in good health (not recorded which). The CDR3 runs from the conserved cysteine through the conserved F or W. The D gene is left open where the match is weak. Rows give clone size only sometimes, using once, few, many, or a class for an expanded clone.

TGCGCCAGCAGCTTGGCCACGCGAGCAGGAGAGACCCAGTACTTC	CASSLATRAGETQYF	-	TRBV5-1	many	TRBJ2-5
TGTGCCAGCAATCCTCGTCCGCTGGGGACCGGGGAGCTGTTTTTT	CASNPRPLGTGELFF	-	TRBV6-1	many	TRBJ2-2
TGTGCCAGCAGCCCCGTTTCTGGAAACACCATATATTTT	CASSPVSGNTIYF	-	TRBV7-2	many	TRBJ1-3
TGTGCCAGCACCTCGCTGGGGGGGAGCTCCTATAATTCACCCCTCCACTTT	CASTSLGGSSYNSPLHF	-	TRBV7-2	-	TRBJ1-6
TGTGCCAGCAGTCCGGGACAGTGGAGCTCTGGAAACACCATATATTTT	CASSPGQWSSGNTIYF	TRBD1	TRBV2	few	TRBJ1-3
TGTGCCAGCAGCAAACCGGGGGCGCGTAACACTGAAGCTTTCTTT	CASSKPGARNTEAFF	-	TRBV7-9	few	TRBJ1-1
TGTGCCTGGAGTCCAGGACTCCAGCTCGAGCAGTACTTC	CAWSPGLQLEQYF	-	TRBV30	-	TRBJ2-7
TGTGCCAGCAGTTCTAACCAGGGGGCCAGCAAAAACATTCAGTACTTC	CASSSNQGASKNIQYF	TRBD1	TRBV27	-	TRBJ2-4
TGTGCCAGCAGCTTAGGTGGACTAGCGGGAGTGAACGGGGAGCTGTTTTTT	CASSLGGLAGVNGELFF	TRBD2	TRBV7-9	-	TRBJ2-2
TGTGCCAGCAGTTTCAACAGTCGTTCACCCCTCCACTTT	CASSFNSRSPLHF	-	TRBV12-3/TRBV12-4	-	TRBJ1-6
TGCAGTGCTATCCCGGGACTAGCGTTAGATACGCAGTATTTT	CSAIPGLALDTQYF	TRBD2	TRBV20-1	many	TRBJ2-3
TGTGCCAGCAAATTAACAGGACAGGGGTCTGATGAGCAGTTCTTC	CASKLTGQGSDEQFF	TRBD1	TRBV28	-	TRBJ2-1
TGCGCCAGCAGCTTGGAAGTAGCGGGGTTGGCAGATACGCAGTATTTT	CASSLEVAGLADTQYF	TRBD2	TRBV5-1	-	TRBJ2-3
TGCGCCAGCAGCGGGGGCGGGACAGCTGACTACGAGCAGTACTTC	CASSGGGTADYEQYF	-	TRBV5-1	-	TRBJ2-7
TGCGCCAGCAGCTCCGCTTTAGGGGCCACTGAAGCTTTCTTT	CASSSALGATEAFF	-	TRBV5-1	few	TRBJ1-1
TGTGCCAGCAGCTCCGGGATTAGAAACACCATATATTTT	CASSSGIRNTIYF	-	TRBV28	-	TRBJ1-3
TGTGCCACCAGTGACACAGGGGGCACAGATACGCAGTATTTT	CATSDTGGTDTQYF	TRBD1	TRBV24-1	many	TRBJ2-3
TGTGCCAGCAGTTTAGGATCTGGGGTCGGCAATCAGCCCCAGCATTTT	CASSLGSGVGNQPQHF	-	TRBV12-3/TRBV12-4	-	TRBJ1-5
TGTGCCAGCAGTTACGAGGGTGTAGGTGGCTACACCTTC	CASSYEGVGGYTF	-	TRBV6-2/TRBV6-3	-	TRBJ1-2
TGTGCCAGCAGTTCCCCTTTACAGGCAAATACGCAGTATTTT	CASSSPLQANTQYF	-	TRBV28	many	TRBJ2-3
TGCAGTGCCCGGGACCTAGCGGGACTAGCCTACGAGCAGTACTTC	CSARDLAGLAYEQYF	TRBD2	TRBV20-1	many	TRBJ2-7
TGTGCCAGCTCACCTCTGGGACAGTCTAGCACAGATACGCAGTATTTT	CASSPLGQSSTDTQYF	TRBD1	TRBV18	few	TRBJ2-3
TGTGCCAGCAGCTTGGTGACAGGCGTACCTAATGAAAAACTGTTTTTT	CASSLVTGVPNEKLFF	-	TRBV5-5	many	TRBJ1-4
TGTGCCACCAGCAGAGGAGACAGGGAGATCGATGAGCAGTTCTTC	CATSRGDREIDEQFF	TRBD1	TRBV15	-	TRBJ2-1
TGCAGTGCCACCCCTCTCGGCGAGCAGTACTTC	CSATPLGEQYF	-	TRBV20-1	many	TRBJ2-7
TGTGCCAGTGAGACTGGACTAGCGGGAGTCAATGAGCAGTTCTTC	CASETGLAGVNEQFF	TRBD2	TRBV28	many	TRBJ2-1
TGTGCCAGCAGCAGACGGGACTGGGACTACGAGCAGTACTTC	CASSRRDWDYEQYF	-	TRBV5-6	many	TRBJ2-7
TGTGCCAGCGGTGGAAGCGGGGCGTGGACTGAAGCTTTCTTT	CASGGSGAWTEAFF	-	TRBV12-3/TRBV12-4	many	TRBJ1-1
TGTGCCAGCAGCTCCGACAGTAACACCGGGGAGCTGTTTTTT	CASSSDSNTGELFF	-	TRBV7-9	many	TRBJ2-2